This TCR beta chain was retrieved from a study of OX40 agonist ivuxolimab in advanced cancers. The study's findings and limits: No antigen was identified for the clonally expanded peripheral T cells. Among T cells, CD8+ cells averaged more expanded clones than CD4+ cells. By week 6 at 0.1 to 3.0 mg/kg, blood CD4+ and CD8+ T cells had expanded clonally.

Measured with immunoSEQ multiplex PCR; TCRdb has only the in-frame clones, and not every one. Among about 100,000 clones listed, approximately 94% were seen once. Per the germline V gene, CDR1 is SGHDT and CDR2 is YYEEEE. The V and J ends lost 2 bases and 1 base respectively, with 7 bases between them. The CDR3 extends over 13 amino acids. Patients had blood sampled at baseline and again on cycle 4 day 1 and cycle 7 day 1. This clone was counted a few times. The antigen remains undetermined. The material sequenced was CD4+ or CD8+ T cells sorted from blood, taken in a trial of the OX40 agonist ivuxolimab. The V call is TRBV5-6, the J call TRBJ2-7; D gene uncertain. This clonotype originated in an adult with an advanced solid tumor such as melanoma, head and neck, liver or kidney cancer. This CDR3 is CASSLGESYEQYF. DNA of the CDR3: TGTGCCAGCAGCTTAGGAGAGTCCTACGAGCAGTACTTC.